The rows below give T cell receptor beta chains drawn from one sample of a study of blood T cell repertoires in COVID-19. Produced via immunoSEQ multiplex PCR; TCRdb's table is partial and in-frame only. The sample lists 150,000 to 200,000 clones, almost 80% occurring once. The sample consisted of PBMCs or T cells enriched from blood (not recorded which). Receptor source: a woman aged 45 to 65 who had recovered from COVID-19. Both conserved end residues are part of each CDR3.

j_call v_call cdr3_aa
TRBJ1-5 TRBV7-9 CASSLAGSYGNQPQHF
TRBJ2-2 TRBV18 CASSQAGETGELFF
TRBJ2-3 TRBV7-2 CASSAHTDTQYF
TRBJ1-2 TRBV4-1 CASSRKTGTGSGYTF
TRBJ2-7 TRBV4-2 CASSQESLAGGPFYEQYF
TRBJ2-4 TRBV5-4 CASSLDPGIAKNIQYF
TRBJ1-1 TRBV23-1 CASSPRTGGVENTEAFF
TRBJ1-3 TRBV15 CATSRDKLGGPSGNTIYF
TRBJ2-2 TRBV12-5 CASGSGTGPLVTGELFF
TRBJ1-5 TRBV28 CASSSGYRAYSNQPQHF